Listed here are 3 T cell receptor beta chains from one sample, sequenced in a study of shared clonotypes between healthy human individuals. Here immunoSEQ multiplex PCR was the method, and the copy in TCRdb shows in-frame clones only, minus some. The sample has roughly 500,000 clones, roughly 95% seen once. Source material: naive CD4+ T cells sorted from blood. Documented subset: CD45RA+ positively selected. The receptors were sampled from a woman in her 30s in good health.

As for this clone: Distinct nucleotide sequences in the sample also encode this CDR3. This chain links TRBV6-6 with TRBJ2-5, with D possibly matching TRBD2 (6 bases). Germline V gives CDR1 MNHNY, CDR2 SVGAGI (reference sequence). The CDR3 runs 13 residues. The V and J ends lost 6 bases and 5 bases respectively, with 13 bases between them. The CDR3 reads CASRATGEETQYF. The DNA for the CDR3 is TGTGCCAGCAGGGCGACGGGGGAGGAGACCCAGTACTTC.

The chain links TRBV11-2 to TRBJ1-1, with no clear D. Trimming stripped 2 bases from V and 9 bases from J, with 10 bases between. This CDR3 has 12 amino acids. The V gene's germline CDR1 is SGHAT and CDR2 FQNNGV. CDR3 DNA: TGTGCCAGCAGCTTATTACTAGGCAAAGCTTTCTTT. As protein: CASSLLLGKAFF. Variable domain in full (rest from reference TRBV11-2 and TRBJ1-1): EAGVAQSPRYKIIEKRQSVAFWCNPISGHATLYWYQQILGQGPKLLIQFQNNGVVDDSQLPKDRFSAERLKGVDSTLKIQPAKLEDSAVYLCASSLLLGKAFFGQGTRLTVV.

Notes on this clone: The sample holds other DNA sequences that translate to the same CDR3. The genes are TRBV18 and TRBJ1-4, with D possibly matching TRBD1 (5 bases). Trimming took off 0 bases at V and 8 bases at J, with 10 bases between the two ends. The CDR3 sequence is 14 residues long. CDR1 is KGHSH and CDR2 is LQKENI in the germline V gene. In DNA form, the CDR3 reads TGTGCCAGCTCACCACCAGGGGCCGGGGAAAAACTGTTTTTT. Translation: CASSPPGAGEKLFF.